Listed below are T cell receptor beta chains from one sample, sequenced in a study of cytomegalovirus exposure and HLA in healthy donors. Data came from immunoSEQ multiplex PCR; TCRdb stores just in-frame clones and leaves some out. The sample shows some 130,000 clones, approximately 62% of them seen only once. The sample comprised PBMCs. The receptor source for this set is a human donor in good health. Each CDR3 is given with its conserved first and last residue. A D gene is named only where the DNA matches it firmly. The size entry is marked missing in some rows and otherwise reads once, few, many or a size class.

NA | TRBJ1-2 | TRBD1 | TRBV5-5 | TGTGCCAGCAGCCTATCATACCAGACAGGGCGTACCTATGGCTACACCTTC | CASSLSYQTGRTYGYTF
NA | TRBJ2-7 | TRBD1 | TRBV15 | TGTGCCACCAGCAGAGATCGGACAGGAGAAACCTACGAGCAGTACTTC | CATSRDRTGETYEQYF
NA | TRBJ2-5 | NA | TRBV6-5 | TGTGCCAGCAGTGAAGGGGGATTACAAGAGACCCAGTACTTC | CASSEGGLQETQYF
few | TRBJ1-5 | TRBD1 | TRBV9 | TGTGCCAGCAGCGTAGAGGGACAGGGAAGCCAGCCCCAGCATTTT | CASSVEGQGSQPQHF
NA | TRBJ2-6 | NA | TRBV28 | TGTGCCAGCAGTCCCCTAGGGGGAGGGCCGTATGGGGCCAACGTCCTGACTTTC | CASSPLGGGPYGANVLTF
NA | TRBJ2-7 | TRBD2 | TRBV6-1 | TGTGCCAGCCAGACTAGCGGGAGCTCCTACGAGCAGTACTTC | CASQTSGSSYEQYF
NA | TRBJ2-3 | NA | TRBV29-1 | TGCAGCGTTGAAAGCCCGATCCCCCGCACAGATACGCAGTATTTT | CSVESPIPRTDTQYF
NA | TRBJ2-5 | TRBD1 | TRBV5-1 | TGCGCCAGCAGCTCACAGGGGAGTGAGACCCAGTACTTC | CASSSQGSETQYF
NA | TRBJ2-7 | TRBD2 | TRBV10-3 | TGTGCCATCAGGGAGGAACTAGCGGGAGGGCCACGCGAGCAGTACTTC | CAIREELAGGPREQYF
NA | TRBJ2-7 | TRBD2 | TRBV2 | TGTGCCAGCAGTGATGGTCGTGGGAGGCGACTAGCGGGTACCTACGAGCAGTACTTC | CASSDGRGRRLAGTYEQYF
NA | TRBJ2-7 | TRBD1 | TRBV2 | TGTGCCAGCAGTGATGGGACAGGGATGTACGAGCAGTACTTC | CASSDGTGMYEQYF
NA | TRBJ1-3 | TRBD1 | TRBV6-6 | TGTGCCAGCAGTCCCGGGACAGCCGGAAACACCATATATTTT | CASSPGTAGNTIYF
NA | TRBJ2-5 | NA | TRBV7-2 | TGTGCCAGCAGCCGACAGGGACTCCGAGAGACCCAGTACTTC | CASSRQGLRETQYF
NA | TRBJ1-2 | TRBD1 | TRBV18 | TGTGCCAGCTCACCACCGGGACAGGGGATGGATGGCTACACCTTC | CASSPPGQGMDGYTF
NA | TRBJ2-7 | NA | TRBV11-2 | TGTGCCAGCAGCTTAGGTCAGGTCTACGAGCAGTACTTC | CASSLGQVYEQYF
few | TRBJ2-7 | NA | TRBV13 | TGTGCCAGCAGCTTGATGTATGGAGGAGGGAGCTCCTACGAGCAGTACTTC | CASSLMYGGGSSYEQYF
NA | TRBJ2-7 | TRBD1 | TRBV4-1 | TGCGCCAGCAGCCAAGTGGACAGGAGTCGAGGCGAGCAGTACTTC | CASSQVDRSRGEQYF
NA | TRBJ2-7 | TRBD2 | TRBV5-4 | TGTGCCAGCAGCCCCTCGGTGACGACTAGCGGTCCCTACGAGCAGTACTTC | CASSPSVTTSGPYEQYF
once | TRBJ2-1 | TRBD1 | TRBV5-1 | TGCGCCAGCAGCTTGGGGGGGACAGGAGAAAATGAGCAGTTCTTC | CASSLGGTGENEQFF
NA | TRBJ2-2 | NA | TRBV28 | TGTGCCAGCAGTTCATCCGGGGAGCTGTTTTTT | CASSSSGELFF
NA | TRBJ1-4 | NA | TRBV9 | TGTGCCAGCAGTTCCGGGGAGGGCCAGCGAGGTGAAAAACTGTTTTTT | CASSSGEGQRGEKLFF
few | TRBJ2-5 | TRBD2 | TRBV9 | TGTGCCAGCACCCGGACTAGCGGTTATCAAGAGACCCAGTACTTC | CASTRTSGYQETQYF
NA | TRBJ1-1 | NA | TRBV5-8 | TGTGCCAGCAGCTTGGCACAGGGAAGTACTGAAGCTTTCTTT | CASSLAQGSTEAFF
NA | TRBJ2-1 | NA | TRBV5-4 | TGTGCCAGCAGTCCGAGGGCCTACAATGAGCAGTTCTTC | CASSPRAYNEQFF
NA | TRBJ2-7 | NA | TRBV6-6 | TGTGCCAGCAGCCCCCCCGGGTTCTCCTACGAGCAGTACTTC | CASSPPGFSYEQYF
NA | TRBJ1-1 | NA | TRBV6-5 | TGTGCCAGCAGTTACGGACTGACTGAAGCTTTCTTT | CASSYGLTEAFF
NA | TRBJ2-3 | TRBD2 | TRBV19 | TGTGCCAGTAGTATAACTAGCGGGGTCACAGATACGCAGTATTTT | CASSITSGVTDTQYF
NA | TRBJ1-1 | NA | TRBV2 | TGTGCCAGCAGTGAGGGGGCGCGAAGAACTGAAGCTTTCTTT | CASSEGARRTEAFF
once | TRBJ2-1 | TRBD2 | TRBV10-3 | TGTGCCATCAGTGAGACAACCGGGACTAGCGCAAGCTCCTACAATGAGCAGTTCTTC | CAISETTGTSASSYNEQFF
NA | TRBJ1-5 | NA | TRBV25-1 | TGTGCCAGCAGTGCAGGGGTAAGTCAGCCCCAGCATTTT | CASSAGVSQPQHF
NA | TRBJ2-5 | NA | TRBV19 | TGTGCCAGTAGTATGGCCCCGGGGCGCGGGAAAGAGACCCAGTACTTC | CASSMAPGRGKETQYF
NA | TRBJ2-7 | NA | TRBV19 | TGTGCCAGTAGTAAGGTGCATGACAGAGCCTACGAGCAGTACTTC | CASSKVHDRAYEQYF
few | TRBJ2-7 | NA | TRBV12-5 | TGTGCTAGTGGTTTGGTACAGCCCCCCGGGGTCGAGCAGTACTTC | CASGLVQPPGVEQYF
NA | TRBJ1-2 | NA | TRBV10-3 | TGTGCCATCAGTGACAGACTCACTAACTATGGCTACACCTTC | CAISDRLTNYGYTF
few | TRBJ2-1 | TRBD2 | TRBV4-1 | TGCGCCAGCAGCCAAGATTTCCTAGCGGGACTTAACAATGAGCAGTTCTTC | CASSQDFLAGLNNEQFF
NA | TRBJ1-1 | NA | TRBV6-5 | TGTGCCAGCAGTGGATGGGGGGGCACTGAAGCTTTCTTT | CASSGWGGTEAFF
few | TRBJ1-2 | TRBD1 | TRBV5-5 | TGTGCCAGCAGCTTGGATGCGGGACAGAACTATGGCTACACCTTC | CASSLDAGQNYGYTF